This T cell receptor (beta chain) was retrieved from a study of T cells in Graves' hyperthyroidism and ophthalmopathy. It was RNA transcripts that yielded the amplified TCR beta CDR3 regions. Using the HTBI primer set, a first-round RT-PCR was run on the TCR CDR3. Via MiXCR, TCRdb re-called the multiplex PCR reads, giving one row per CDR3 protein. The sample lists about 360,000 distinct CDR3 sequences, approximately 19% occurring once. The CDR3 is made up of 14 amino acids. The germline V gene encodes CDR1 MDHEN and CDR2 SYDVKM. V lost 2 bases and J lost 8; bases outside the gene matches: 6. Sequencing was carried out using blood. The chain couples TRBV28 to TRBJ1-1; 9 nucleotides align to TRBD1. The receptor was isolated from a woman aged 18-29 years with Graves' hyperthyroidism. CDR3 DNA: TGTGCCAGCAGTTTAGGAACACAGGGGGCCGAAGCTTTCTTT. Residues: CASSLGTQGAEAFF.